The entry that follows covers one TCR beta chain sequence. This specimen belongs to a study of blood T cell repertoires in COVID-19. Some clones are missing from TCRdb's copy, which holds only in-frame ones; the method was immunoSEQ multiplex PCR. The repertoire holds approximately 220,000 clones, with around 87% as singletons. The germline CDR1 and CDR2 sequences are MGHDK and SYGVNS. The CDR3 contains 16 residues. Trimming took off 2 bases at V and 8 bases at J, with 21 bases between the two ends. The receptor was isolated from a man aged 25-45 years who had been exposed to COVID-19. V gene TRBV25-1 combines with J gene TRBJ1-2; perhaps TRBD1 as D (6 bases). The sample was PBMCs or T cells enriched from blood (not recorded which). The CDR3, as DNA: TGTGCCAGCAGTGAACCCGCACTGGACAGTGAAAGAGGCTACACCTTC. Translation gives CASSEPALDSERGYTF.